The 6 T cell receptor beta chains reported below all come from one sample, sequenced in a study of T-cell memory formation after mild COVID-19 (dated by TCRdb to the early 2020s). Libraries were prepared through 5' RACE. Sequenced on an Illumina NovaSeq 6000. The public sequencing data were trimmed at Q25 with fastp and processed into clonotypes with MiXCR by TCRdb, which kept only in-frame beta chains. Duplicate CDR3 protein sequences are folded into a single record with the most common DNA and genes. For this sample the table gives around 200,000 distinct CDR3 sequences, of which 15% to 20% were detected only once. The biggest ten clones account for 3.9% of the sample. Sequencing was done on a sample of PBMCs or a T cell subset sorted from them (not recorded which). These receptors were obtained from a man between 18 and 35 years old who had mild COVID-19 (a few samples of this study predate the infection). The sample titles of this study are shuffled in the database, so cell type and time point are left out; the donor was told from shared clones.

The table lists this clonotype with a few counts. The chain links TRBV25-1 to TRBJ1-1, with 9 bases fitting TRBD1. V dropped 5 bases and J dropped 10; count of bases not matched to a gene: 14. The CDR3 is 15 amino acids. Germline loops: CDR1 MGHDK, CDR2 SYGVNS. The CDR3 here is CASSHRQGEAGLAFF. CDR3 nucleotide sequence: TGTGCCAGCAGTCATCGACAGGGGGAAGCTGGTCTAGCTTTCTTT.

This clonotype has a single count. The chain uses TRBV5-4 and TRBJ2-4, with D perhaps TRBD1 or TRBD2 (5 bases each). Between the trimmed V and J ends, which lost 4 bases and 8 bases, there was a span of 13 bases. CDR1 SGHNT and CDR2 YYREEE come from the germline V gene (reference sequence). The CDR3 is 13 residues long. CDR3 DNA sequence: TGTGCCAGCAGCGTGGACACGGAGGACATTCAGTACTTC. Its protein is CASSVDTEDIQYF.

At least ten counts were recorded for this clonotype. This CDR3 reads CASTPRRGGDTQYF. CDR3 sequence (DNA): TGTGCCAGCACACCCCGGCGGGGGGGAGATACGCAGTATTTT. This chain links TRBV6-2 or TRBV6-3 with TRBJ2-3; TRBD2 matches at 9 bases. V was clipped by 7 bases and J by 5 bases; unmatched bases: 7. Germline values: CDR1 MNHEY, CDR2 SVGEGT. CDR3 length: 14 amino acids.

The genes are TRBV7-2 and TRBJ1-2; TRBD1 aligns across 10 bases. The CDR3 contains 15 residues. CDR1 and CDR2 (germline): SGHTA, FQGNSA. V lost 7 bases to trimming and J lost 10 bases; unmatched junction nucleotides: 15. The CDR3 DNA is TGTGCCAGCACCCGACAGGGGGCCGTTACAGTAGTCTACACCTTC. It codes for CASTRQGAVTVVYTF.

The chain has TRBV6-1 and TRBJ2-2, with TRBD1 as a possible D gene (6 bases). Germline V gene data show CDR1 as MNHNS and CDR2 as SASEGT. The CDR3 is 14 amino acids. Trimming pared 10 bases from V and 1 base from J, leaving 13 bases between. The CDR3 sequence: CAIQGNGNTGELFF. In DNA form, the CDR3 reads TGTGCCATACAGGGAAATGGGAACACCGGGGAGCTGTTTTTT.

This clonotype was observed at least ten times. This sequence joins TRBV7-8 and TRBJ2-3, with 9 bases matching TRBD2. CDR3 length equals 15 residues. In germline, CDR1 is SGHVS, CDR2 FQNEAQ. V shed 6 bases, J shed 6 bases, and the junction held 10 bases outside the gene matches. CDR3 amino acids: CASRHEAGGGDTQYF. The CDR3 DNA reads TGTGCCAGCAGACACGAAGCGGGGGGAGGTGATACGCAGTATTTT.